These T cell receptor beta chains were read from a single sample in a study of blood T cell repertoires in COVID-19. Here immunoSEQ multiplex PCR was the method, and the copy in TCRdb shows in-frame clones only, minus some. This sample carries approximately 170,000 clones, about four fifths of them seen once, and the ten largest clones take 12%. Sequenced: PBMCs or T cells enriched from blood (not recorded which). Every receptor here comes from a man aged 50 to 59 who had recovered from COVID-19. Each CDR3 is given with its conserved first and last residue. Each record gives: J gene, V gene, clone size, D gene, CDR3 protein, CDR3 DNA. D genes are given only for firm matches. Not every row has a clone size; where given, it reads once, few, many or a size class.

>TRBJ2-3|TRBV5-4|NA|TRBD2
CASSLARGGAGVDTQYF
TGTGCCAGCAGCTTGGCCCGCGGGGGGGCCGGGGTAGATACGCAGTATTTT
>TRBJ1-3|TRBV28|NA|NA
CASSRYSSGNTIYF
TGTGCCAGCAGTCGTTATAGCTCTGGAAACACCATATATTTT
>TRBJ2-5|TRBV19|once|TRBD1
CASKDRGSAQETQYF
TGTGCCAGTAAAGACAGGGGTAGTGCCCAAGAGACCCAGTACTTC
>TRBJ1-2|TRBV18|NA|TRBD1
CASSLSGTGEYTF
TGTGCCAGCTCACTGTCCGGGACAGGGGAATACACCTTC
>TRBJ2-5|TRBV7-2|once|NA
CASSPSLAEETQYF
TGTGCCAGCAGCCCAAGCTTGGCGGAAGAGACCCAGTACTTC
>TRBJ1-5|TRBV4-1|NA|NA
CASSQEGVGRNQPQHF
TGCGCCAGCAGCCAAGAAGGAGTGGGGAGGAATCAGCCCCAGCATTTT
>TRBJ2-2|TRBV7-2|NA|TRBD1
CASSIYRGNGELFF
TGTGCCAGCAGCATATACAGGGGGAACGGGGAGCTGTTTTTT
>TRBJ2-1|TRBV27|once|TRBD2
CASSGLGLDSSEQFF
TGTGCCAGCAGTGGGTTGGGACTAGACAGTTCTGAGCAGTTCTTC
>TRBJ2-2|TRBV6-5|NA|NA
CASSLQGLSGELFF
TGTGCCAGCAGTTTACAGGGATTGTCCGGGGAGCTGTTTTTT
>TRBJ1-1|TRBV2|NA|NA
CAIKSGGGTEAFF
TGTGCCATCAAATCGGGGGGAGGCACTGAAGCTTTCTTT
>TRBJ1-1|TRBV19|NA|NA
CASKNLGNTEAFF
TGTGCCAGTAAGAATCTAGGGAACACTGAAGCTTTCTTT
>TRBJ2-6|TRBV19|once|NA
CASSSRVGANVLTF
TGTGCCAGTAGTTCGCGGGTAGGGGCCAACGTCCTGACTTTC
>TRBJ1-1|TRBV20-1|NA|NA
CSASQAVAPEAFF
TGCAGTGCTAGTCAGGCAGTTGCGCCTGAAGCTTTCTTT
>TRBJ1-1|TRBV3-1/TRBV3-2|NA|NA
CASSQDSQGQAFF
TGTGCCAGCAGCCAAGATAGCCAGGGTCAAGCTTTCTTT
>TRBJ1-4|TRBV11-2|NA|NA
CASSYSPATNEKLFF
TGTGCCAGCAGCTACTCCCCCGCAACTAATGAAAAACTGTTTTTT
>TRBJ1-1|TRBV29-1|NA|NA
CSVRPGANTEAFF
TGCAGCGTTCGTCCAGGGGCCAACACTGAAGCTTTCTTT
>TRBJ1-2|TRBV10-2|NA|TRBD1
CASGTEFNYGYTF
TGCGCCAGCGGGACAGAGTTCAACTATGGCTACACCTTC
>TRBJ2-1|TRBV10-1|NA|TRBD2
CASSPGSGGANEQFF
TGCGCCAGCAGTCCCGGCAGCGGGGGGGCGAATGAGCAGTTCTTC
>TRBJ2-3|TRBV2|NA|NA
CASSDRTTDTQYF
TGTGCCAGCAGTGATCGGACAACAGATACGCAGTATTTT
>TRBJ2-7|TRBV7-3|NA|NA
CASSPQGSGSSYEQYF
TGTGCCAGCAGCCCTCAGGGTAGCGGAAGCTCCTACGAGCAGTACTTC
>TRBJ2-3|TRBV19|NA|TRBD2
CASSRGGGGVTDTQYF
TGTGCCAGTAGCCGAGGTGGCGGGGGGGTCACAGATACGCAGTATTTT
>TRBJ1-5|TRBV2|NA|NA
CASSLSNQPQHF
TGTGCCAGCAGCCTTAGCAATCAGCCCCAGCATTTT
>TRBJ1-2|TRBV5-6|NA|NA
CASSLLVNYGYTF
TGTGCCAGCAGCTTGCTAGTTAACTATGGCTACACCTTC
>TRBJ1-5|TRBV2|few|TRBD1
CASSDTQGGGQPQHF
TGTGCCAGCAGTGACACCCAGGGGGGCGGTCAGCCCCAGCATTTT
>TRBJ2-5|TRBV2|NA|TRBD2
CASSLTSGEIQETQYF
TGTGCCAGCAGTTTGACTAGCGGGGAGATCCAAGAGACCCAGTACTTC
>TRBJ2-7|TRBV5-1|few|TRBD2
CASSLDLAASSYEQYF
TGCGCCAGCAGCTTGGATCTAGCGGCCAGCTCCTACGAGCAGTACTTC
>TRBJ2-1|TRBV5-1|NA|TRBD1
CASSLGTGTYNEQFF
TGCGCCAGCAGCTTGGGGACAGGGACCTACAATGAGCAGTTCTTC
>TRBJ2-7|TRBV10-2|NA|NA
CASTPRSAGEQYF
TGCGCCAGCACCCCGCGGTCCGCGGGCGAGCAGTACTTC